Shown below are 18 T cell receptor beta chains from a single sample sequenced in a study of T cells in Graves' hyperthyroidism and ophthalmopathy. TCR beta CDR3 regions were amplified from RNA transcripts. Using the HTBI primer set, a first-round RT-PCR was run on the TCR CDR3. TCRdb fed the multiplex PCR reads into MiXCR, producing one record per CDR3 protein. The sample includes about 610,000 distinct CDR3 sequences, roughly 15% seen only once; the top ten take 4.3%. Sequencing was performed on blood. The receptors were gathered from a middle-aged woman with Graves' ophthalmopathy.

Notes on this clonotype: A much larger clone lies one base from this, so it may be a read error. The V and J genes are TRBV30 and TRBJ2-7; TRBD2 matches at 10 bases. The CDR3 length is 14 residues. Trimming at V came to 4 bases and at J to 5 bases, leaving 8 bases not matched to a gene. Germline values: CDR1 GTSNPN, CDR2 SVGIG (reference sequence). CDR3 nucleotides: TGTGCCTGGACAGTCAGCGGGAGGGTCGACGAGCAGTACTTC. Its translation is CAWTVSGRVDEQYF.

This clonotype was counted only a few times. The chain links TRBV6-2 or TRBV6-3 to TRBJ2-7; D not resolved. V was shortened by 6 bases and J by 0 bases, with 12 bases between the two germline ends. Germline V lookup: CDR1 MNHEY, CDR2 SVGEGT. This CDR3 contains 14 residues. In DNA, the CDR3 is TGTGCCAGCAGGAGGACGGCAAGCTCCTACGAGCAGTACTTC. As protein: CASRRTASSYEQYF.

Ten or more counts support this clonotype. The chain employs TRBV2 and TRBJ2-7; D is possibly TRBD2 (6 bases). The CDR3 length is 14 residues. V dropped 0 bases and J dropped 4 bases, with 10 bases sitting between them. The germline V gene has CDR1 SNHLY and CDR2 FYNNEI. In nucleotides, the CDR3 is TGTGCCAGCAGTGAAGCCCGGGGGAGATACGAGCAGTACTTC. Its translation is CASSEARGRYEQYF.

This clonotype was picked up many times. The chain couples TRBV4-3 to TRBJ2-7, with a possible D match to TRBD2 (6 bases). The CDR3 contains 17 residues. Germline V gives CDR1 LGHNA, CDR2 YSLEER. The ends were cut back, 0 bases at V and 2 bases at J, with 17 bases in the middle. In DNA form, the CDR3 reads TGCGCCAGCAGCCAAGAGGTGGGAGGCGTGCGGCCCTACGAGCAGTACTTC. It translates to CASSQEVGGVRPYEQYF.

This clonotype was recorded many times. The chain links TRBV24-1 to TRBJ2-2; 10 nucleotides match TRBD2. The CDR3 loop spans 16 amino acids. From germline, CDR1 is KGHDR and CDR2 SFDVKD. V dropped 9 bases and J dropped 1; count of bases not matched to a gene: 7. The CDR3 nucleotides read TGTGCCACCTCCTCTTGGACTAGCGGGAACACCGGGGAGCTGTTTTTT. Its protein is CATSSWTSGNTGELFF.

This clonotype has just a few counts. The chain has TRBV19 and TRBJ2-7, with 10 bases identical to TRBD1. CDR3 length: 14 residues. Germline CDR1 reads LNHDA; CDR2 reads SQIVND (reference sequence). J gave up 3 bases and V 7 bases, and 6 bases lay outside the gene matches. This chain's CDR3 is CASTKGQGSYEQYF. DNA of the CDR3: TGTGCCAGTACTAAGGGACAGGGGAGCTACGAGCAGTACTTC.

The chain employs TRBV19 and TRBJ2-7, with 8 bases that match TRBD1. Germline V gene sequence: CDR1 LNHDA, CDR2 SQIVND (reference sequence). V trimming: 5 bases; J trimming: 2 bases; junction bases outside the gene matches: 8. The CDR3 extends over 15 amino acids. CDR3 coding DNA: TGTGCCAGTAGTTTCCAGGGGGCAGAACCCTACGAGCAGTACTTC. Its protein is CASSFQGAEPYEQYF. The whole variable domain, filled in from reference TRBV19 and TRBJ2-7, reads DGGITQSPKYLFRKEGQNVTLSCEQNLNHDAMYWYRQDPGQGLRLIYYSQIVNDFQKGDIAEGYSVSREKKESFPLTVTSAQKNPTAFYLCASSFQGAEPYEQYFGPGTRLTVT.

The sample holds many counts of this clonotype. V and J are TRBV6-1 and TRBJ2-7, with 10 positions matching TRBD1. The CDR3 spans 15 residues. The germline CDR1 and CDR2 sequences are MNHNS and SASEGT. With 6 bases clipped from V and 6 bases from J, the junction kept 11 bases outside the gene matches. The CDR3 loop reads CASSRLRDRGSEQYF. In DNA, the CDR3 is TGTGCCAGCAGCCGCCTACGGGACAGGGGTAGCGAGCAGTACTTC.

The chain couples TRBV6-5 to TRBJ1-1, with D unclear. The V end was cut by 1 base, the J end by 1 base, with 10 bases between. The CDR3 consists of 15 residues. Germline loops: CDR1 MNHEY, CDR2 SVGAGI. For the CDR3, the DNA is TGTGCCAGCAGTTACTTCCCCGTCAGGAACACTGAAGCTTTCTTT. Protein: CASSYFPVRNTEAFF.

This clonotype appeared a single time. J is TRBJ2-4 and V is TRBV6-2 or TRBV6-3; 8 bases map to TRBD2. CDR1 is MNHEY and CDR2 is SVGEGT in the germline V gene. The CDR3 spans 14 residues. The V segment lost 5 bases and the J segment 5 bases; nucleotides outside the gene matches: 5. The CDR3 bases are TGTGCCAGCAGTCCCCCGGGGGGGCAAAACATTCAGTACTTC. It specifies CASSPPGGQNIQYF.

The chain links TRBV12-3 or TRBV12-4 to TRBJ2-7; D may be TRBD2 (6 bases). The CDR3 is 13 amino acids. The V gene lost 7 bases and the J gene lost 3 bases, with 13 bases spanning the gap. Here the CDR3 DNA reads TGTGCCAGCACGGCGGGACGTTACTACGAGCAGTACTTC. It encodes CASTAGRYYEQYF.

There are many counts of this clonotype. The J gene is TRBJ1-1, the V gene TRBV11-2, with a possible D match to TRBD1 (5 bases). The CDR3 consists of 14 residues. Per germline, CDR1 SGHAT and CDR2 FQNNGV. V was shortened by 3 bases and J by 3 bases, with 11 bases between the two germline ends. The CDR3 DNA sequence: TGTGCCAGCAGCTTGGGAAGGGGCTACACTGAAGCTTTCTTT. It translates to CASSLGRGYTEAFF.

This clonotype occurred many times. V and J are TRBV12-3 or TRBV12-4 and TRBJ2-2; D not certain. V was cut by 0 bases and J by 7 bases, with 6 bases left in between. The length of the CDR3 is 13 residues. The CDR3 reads CASSLALGGELFF. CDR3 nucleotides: TGTGCCAGCAGTTTAGCGCTGGGCGGGGAGCTGTTTTTT.

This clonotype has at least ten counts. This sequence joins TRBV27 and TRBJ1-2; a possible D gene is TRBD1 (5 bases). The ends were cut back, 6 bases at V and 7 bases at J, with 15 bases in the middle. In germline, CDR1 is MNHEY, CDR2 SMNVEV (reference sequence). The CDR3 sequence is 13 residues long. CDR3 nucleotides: TGTGCCAGCAGAACCACCGGGGGAATTGGCTACACCTTC. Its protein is CASRTTGGIGYTF.

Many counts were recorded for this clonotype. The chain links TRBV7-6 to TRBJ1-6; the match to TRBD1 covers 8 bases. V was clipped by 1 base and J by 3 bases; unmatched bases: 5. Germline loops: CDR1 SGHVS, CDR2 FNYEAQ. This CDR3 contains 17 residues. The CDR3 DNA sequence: TGTGCCAGCAGCTTAGGCGGCAGGGGGCTCTATAATTCACCCCTCCACTTT. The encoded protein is CASSLGGRGLYNSPLHF.

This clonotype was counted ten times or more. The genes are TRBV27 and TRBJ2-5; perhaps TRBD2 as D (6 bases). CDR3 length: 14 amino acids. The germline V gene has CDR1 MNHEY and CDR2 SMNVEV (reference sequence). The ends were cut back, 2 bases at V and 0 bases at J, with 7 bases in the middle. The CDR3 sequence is CASSLLAYQETQYF. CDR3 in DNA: TGTGCCAGCAGTTTACTAGCGTACCAAGAGACCCAGTACTTC.

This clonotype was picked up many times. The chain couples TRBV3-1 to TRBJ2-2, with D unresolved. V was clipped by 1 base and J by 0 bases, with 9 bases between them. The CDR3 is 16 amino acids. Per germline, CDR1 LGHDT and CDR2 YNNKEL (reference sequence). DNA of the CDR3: TGTGCCAGCAGCCAAGTGTCCCGGACGAACACCGGGGAGCTGTTTTTT. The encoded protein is CASSQVSRTNTGELFF.

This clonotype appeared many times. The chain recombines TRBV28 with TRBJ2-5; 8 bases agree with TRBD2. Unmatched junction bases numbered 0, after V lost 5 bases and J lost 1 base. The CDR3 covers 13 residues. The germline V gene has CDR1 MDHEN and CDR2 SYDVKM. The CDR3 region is CASSRGGQETQYF. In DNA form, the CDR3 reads TGTGCCAGCAGTCGGGGGGGCCAAGAGACCCAGTACTTC.